This entry concerns a single T cell receptor (beta chain). The count of this clone is one. This clone's antigen is unknown. Per-base qualities were not stored, and no clone one base away is much larger. Receptors were amplified or captured by the immunoSEQ multiplex PCR assay. DNA from the cultured, isolated CD4+ T cells was subjected to TCR beta CDR3 sequencing. In the paper's pipeline: Non-productive TCR sequences were removed and reads were trimmed to the CDR3 region, keeping CDR3s of at least 7 amino acids. The MANAFEST web app was used to pick out antigen-specific clonotypes by comparing their expansion in peptide wells with that in reference cultures. To count as positive, a clone had to show expansion at FDR<0.05 compared with the reference and with all other wells, an odds ratio above 5, and a frequency above 0.1% in two replicate wells. Clonotypes significantly expanded in SARS-CoV-2 spike wells and in at least one common cold coronavirus spike condition were defined as cross-reactive. Using the stringdist R package, CDR3 similarity was measured by Levenshtein distance, and unrooted trees were constructed with ape in R 3.6.1. The table comes from immuneACCESS by way of TCRdb, which keeps in-frame sequences with V and J called. Part of the clones is missing from these tables; in studies checked, under half for an unresolved V gene and the rest for unknown reasons. V and J calls plus clone size are reproduced from that table; the DNA served to infer D and trimming. The sample has about 28,000 clones on record, 73% of them singletons. The ten largest account for roughly a tenth of the sample.

These data belong to a study of vaccination effects on CD4 cells after COVID-19 (dated by TCRdb to between 2020 and 2023). Regarding the complete study: Post-vaccine samples across the study were collected a median of 72 days after the second dose, with a range of 14 to 241. SARS-CoV-2 spike-specific CD4+ TCR repertoires were compared before and after mRNA vaccination in COVID-19 convalescent patients and in infection-naive vaccine recipients. A total of 10 COVID-19 convalescent patients and several SARS-CoV-2-naive healthy vaccine recipients were included in the full study. In the study, cultures from other donors were sequenced using the Oncomine TCR Beta short-read assay on an Illumina iSeq 100. Overall study results and their limits: The study was limited by a small number of convalescent patients, and early post-infection timepoints were lacking. In healthy vaccine recipients, vaccine-induced clones were almost all SARS-CoV-2 mono-reactive, with only 1 of 255 being cross-reactive with common cold coronaviruses. Marked clonal contraction was observed in both infection-induced and vaccine-induced clones at late post-vaccination timepoints, consistent with waning T cell responses.

The CDR3 runs 15 residues from the cysteine to the phenylalanine. Only the CDR3 portion is preserved as DNA: 45 bases, with reading frame beginning at the first base. According to the germline V gene (reference sequence), CDR1 reads LGHDT and CDR2 reads YNNKEL. Germline trimming: 4 bases from V, 1 base from J; junction bases outside gene matches: 2. In the ViraFEST assay, PBMC were stimulated with viral peptide pools, and TCR sequencing was then used to find antigen-specific CD4+ T cell clonotypes based on their expansion. After about 9 days of culture, CD4+ T cells were isolated with the EasySep CD4+ T cell isolation kit. Each participant got two doses of an mRNA SARS-CoV-2 vaccine, either BNT162b2 or mRNA-1273. None of the healthy vaccine recipients had a prior SARS-CoV-2 infection, which was confirmed by nucleocapsid antibody tests that came back negative both before and after vaccination. Each well held roughly 2.2 million PBMC cultured in IMDM containing about 5.4% human AB serum, 9.5 to 10 IU/ml IL-2 and gentamicin, along with around 9.1 ug/ml peptides. Half of the culture medium was replaced with fresh IL-2-containing medium on days 3 and 7. Unless noted otherwise, every peptide stimulation condition was cultured in triplicate wells. PBMC were separated from whole blood using Ficoll-Paque Plus gradient centrifugation and were then either cryopreserved at -140C or used fresh. The overlapping peptide pools covered the spike proteins of SARS-CoV-2 as well as those of the common cold coronaviruses HCoV-NL63, HCoV-OC43 and HCoV-229E. Genomic DNA was extracted from cultured CD4+ T cells with the QIAamp micro DNA kit.

The sample consisted of CD4+ T cells from PBMCs cultured with HCoV-NL63 spike peptides, taken after COVID-19 vaccination. The cell subset or site label corresponds to: HCoV-NL63 spike overlapping peptide pool stimulation. The receptor comes from a human donor who received a COVID-19 vaccine. Rearrangement joined TRBV3-1 (or the pseudogene TRBV3-2) to TRBJ2-2; 8 bases in the middle match TRBD1. At the DNA level, the sequence is TGTGCCAGCAGCCCCGGGACAGGGAACACCGGGGAGCTGTTTTTT. It specifies CASSPGTGNTGELFF.